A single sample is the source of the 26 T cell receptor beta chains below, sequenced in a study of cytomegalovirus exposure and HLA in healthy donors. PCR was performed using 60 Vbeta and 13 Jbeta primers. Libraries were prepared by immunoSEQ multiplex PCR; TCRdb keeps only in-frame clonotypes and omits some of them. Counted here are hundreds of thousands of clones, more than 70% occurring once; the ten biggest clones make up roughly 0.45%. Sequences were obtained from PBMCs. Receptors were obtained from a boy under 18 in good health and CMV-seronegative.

As DNA, the CDR3 is TGTGCCAGCAGGGGAGGGCCTAACGAGCAGTACTTC. Amino acids: CASRGGPNEQYF. This chain joins TRBV27 and TRBJ2-7; TRBD2 matches 7 bases. V was pared by 6 bases and J by 5 bases, with 4 bases of the junction left unmatched. The germline V gene encodes CDR1 MNHEY and CDR2 SMNVEV (reference sequence). The CDR3 spans 12 residues.

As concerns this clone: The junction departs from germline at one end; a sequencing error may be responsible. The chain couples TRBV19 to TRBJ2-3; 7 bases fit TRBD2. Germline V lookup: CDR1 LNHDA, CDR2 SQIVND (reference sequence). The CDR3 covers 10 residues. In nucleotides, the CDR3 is TGTGCCAGTGGGGGGGATTTGGGGGATTTT. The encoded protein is CASGGDLGDF.

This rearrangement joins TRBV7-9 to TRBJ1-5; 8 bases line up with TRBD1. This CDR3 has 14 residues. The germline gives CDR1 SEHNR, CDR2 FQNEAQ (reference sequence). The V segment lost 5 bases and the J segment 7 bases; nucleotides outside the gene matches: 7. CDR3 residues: CASSRTGRVQPQHF. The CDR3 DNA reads TGTGCCAGCAGCAGGACAGGGAGGGTCCAGCCCCAGCATTTT.

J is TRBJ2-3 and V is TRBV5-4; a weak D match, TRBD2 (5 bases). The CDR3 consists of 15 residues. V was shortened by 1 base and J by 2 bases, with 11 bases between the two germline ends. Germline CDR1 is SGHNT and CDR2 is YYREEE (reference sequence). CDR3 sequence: CASSLTAADTDTQYF. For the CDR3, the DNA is TGTGCCAGCAGCTTGACAGCGGCGGACACAGATACGCAGTATTTT.

CDR3 region: CASSVHGVDYGYTF. The DNA of the CDR3 is TGTGCCAGCAGCGTACACGGGGTGGACTATGGCTACACCTTC. The V gene is TRBV9, the J gene TRBJ1-2, with D unresolved. CDR3 length: 14 amino acids. Germline CDR1 is SGDLS and CDR2 is YYNGEE. V dropped 1 base and J dropped 3 bases, with 10 bases sitting between them.

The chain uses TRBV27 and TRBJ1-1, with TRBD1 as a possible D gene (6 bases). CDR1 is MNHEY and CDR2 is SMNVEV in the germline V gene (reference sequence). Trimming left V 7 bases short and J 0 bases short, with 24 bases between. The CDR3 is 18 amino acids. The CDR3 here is CASILPLGRGGMNTEAFF. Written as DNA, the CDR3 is TGTGCCAGCATTCTCCCCCTGGGGCGAGGGGGTATGAACACTGAAGCTTTCTTT.

The CDR3 is CASSHTSGRPYNEQFF. The CDR3 DNA reads as TGTGCCAGCAGCCATACTAGCGGGAGACCTTACAATGAGCAGTTCTTC. The chain joins TRBV7-9 to TRBJ2-1, with TRBD2 matching 11 bases. This CDR3 is built from 16 residues. The junction had 7 bases not matched to a gene; V was cut back by 5 bases and J by 4 bases. Germline V CDR1 and CDR2: SEHNR, FQNEAQ (reference sequence).

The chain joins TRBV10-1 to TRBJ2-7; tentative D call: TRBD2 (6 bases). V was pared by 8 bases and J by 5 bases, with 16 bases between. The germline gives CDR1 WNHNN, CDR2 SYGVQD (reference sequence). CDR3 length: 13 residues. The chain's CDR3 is CASSSAGTHEQYF. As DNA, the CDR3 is TGCGCCAGCTCTAGTGCGGGAACCCACGAGCAGTACTTC.

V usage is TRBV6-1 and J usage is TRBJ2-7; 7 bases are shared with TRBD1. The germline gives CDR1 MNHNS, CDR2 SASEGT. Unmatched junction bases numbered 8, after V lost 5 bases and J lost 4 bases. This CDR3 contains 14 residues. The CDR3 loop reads CASSKPGQNYEQYF. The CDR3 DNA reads TGTGCCAGCAGTAAACCGGGACAGAATTACGAGCAGTACTTC.

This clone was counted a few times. The CDR3 region is CASSVLAGALSYNEQFF. CDR3 DNA: TGTGCCAGCAGTGTACTAGCGGGAGCCCTCTCCTACAATGAGCAGTTCTTC. The chain joins TRBV6-1 to TRBJ2-1; 11 bases align to TRBD2. The CDR3 consists of 17 residues. The germline gives CDR1 MNHNS, CDR2 SASEGT. V trimming: 4 bases; J trimming: 0 bases; junction bases outside the gene matches: 5.

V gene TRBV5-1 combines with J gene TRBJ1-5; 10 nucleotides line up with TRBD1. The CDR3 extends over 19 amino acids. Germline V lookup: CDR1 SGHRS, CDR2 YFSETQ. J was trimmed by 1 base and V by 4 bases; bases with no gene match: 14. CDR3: CASSAWTGGHHTSNQPQHF. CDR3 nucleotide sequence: TGCGCCAGCAGCGCTTGGACAGGGGGGCACCATACCAGCAATCAGCCCCAGCATTTT. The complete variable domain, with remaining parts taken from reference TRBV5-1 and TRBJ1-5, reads KAGVTQTPRYLIKTRGQQVTLSCSPISGHRSVSWYQQTPGQGLQFLFEYFSETQRNKGNFPGRFSGRQFSNSRSEMNVSTLELGDSALYLCASSAWTGGHHTSNQPQHFGDGTRLSIL.

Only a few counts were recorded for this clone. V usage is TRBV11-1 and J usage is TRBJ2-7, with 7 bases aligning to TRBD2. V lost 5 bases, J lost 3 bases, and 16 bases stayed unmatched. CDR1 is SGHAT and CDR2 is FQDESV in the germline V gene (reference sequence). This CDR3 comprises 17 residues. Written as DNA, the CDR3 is TGTGCCAGCAGCACCCGAGGAGGGAGGGGAGCTCTCTACGAGCAGTACTTC. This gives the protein CASSTRGGRGALYEQYF.

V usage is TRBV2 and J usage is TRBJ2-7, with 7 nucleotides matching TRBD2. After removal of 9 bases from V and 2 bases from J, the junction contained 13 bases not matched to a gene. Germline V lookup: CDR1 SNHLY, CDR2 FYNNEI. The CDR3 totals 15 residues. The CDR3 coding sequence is TGTGCCAGTATGGGTCATACGGGAGGTCCCTACGAGCAGTACTTC. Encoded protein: CASMGHTGGPYEQYF.

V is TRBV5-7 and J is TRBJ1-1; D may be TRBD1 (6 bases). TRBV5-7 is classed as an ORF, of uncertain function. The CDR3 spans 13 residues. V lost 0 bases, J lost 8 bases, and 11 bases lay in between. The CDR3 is CASSLVGGGEAFF. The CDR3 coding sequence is TGTGCCAGCAGCTTGGTAGGGGGTGGCGAAGCTTTCTTT.

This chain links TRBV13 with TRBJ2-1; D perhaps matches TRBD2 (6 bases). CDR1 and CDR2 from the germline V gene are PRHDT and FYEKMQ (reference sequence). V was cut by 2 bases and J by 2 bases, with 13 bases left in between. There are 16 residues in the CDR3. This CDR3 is CASSLREAMTYNEQFF. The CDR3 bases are TGTGCCAGCAGCTTAAGGGAGGCAATGACCTACAATGAGCAGTTCTTC.

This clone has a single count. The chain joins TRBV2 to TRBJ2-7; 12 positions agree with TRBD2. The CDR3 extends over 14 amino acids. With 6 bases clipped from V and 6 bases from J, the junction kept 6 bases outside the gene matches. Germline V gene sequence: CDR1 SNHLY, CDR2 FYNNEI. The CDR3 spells CASSLLAGGSEQYF. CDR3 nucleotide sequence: TGTGCCAGCAGCCTACTAGCGGGGGGTTCCGAGCAGTACTTC.

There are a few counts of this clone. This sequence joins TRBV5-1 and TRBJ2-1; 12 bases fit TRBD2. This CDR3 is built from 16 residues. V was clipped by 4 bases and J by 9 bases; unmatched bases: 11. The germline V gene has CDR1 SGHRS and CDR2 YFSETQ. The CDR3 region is CASSVASGRALSEQFF. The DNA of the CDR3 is TGCGCCAGCAGCGTAGCTAGCGGGAGGGCCCTAAGTGAGCAGTTCTTC.

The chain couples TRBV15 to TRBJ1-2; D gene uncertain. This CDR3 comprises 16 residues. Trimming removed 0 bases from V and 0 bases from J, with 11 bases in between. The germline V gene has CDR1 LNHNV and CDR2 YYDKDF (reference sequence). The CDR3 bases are TGTGCCACCAGCAGAGATCAGGCCAGAACTAACTATGGCTACACCTTC. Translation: CATSRDQARTNYGYTF.

CDR3 region: CASSLGFWRAFF. The CDR3 bases are TGTGCCAGCAGCTTGGGATTTTGGAGAGCTTTCTTT. V is TRBV5-8 and J is TRBJ1-1; D gene uncertain. The CDR3 has 12 residues. The V gene's germline CDR1 is SGHTS and CDR2 YDEGEE. Trimming stripped 0 bases from V and 10 bases from J, with 10 bases between. The variable domain in full, with the rest retrieved from reference TRBV5-8 and TRBJ1-1, is EAGVTQSPTHLIKTRGQQATLRCSPISGHTSVYWYQQALGLGLQFLLWYDEGEERNRGNFPPRFSGRQFPNYSSELNVNALELEDSALYLCASSLGFWRAFFGQGTRLTVV.

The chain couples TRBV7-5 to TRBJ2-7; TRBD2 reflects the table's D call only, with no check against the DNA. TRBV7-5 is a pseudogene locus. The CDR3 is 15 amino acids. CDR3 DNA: TGTGTCAGAAGCTTACTTAGCGGGAGGTGGTACGAGCAGTACTTC. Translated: CVRSLLSGRWYEQYF.

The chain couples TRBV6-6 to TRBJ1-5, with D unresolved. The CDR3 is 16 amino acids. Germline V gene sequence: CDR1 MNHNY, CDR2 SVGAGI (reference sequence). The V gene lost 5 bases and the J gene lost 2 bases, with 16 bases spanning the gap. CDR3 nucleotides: TGTGCCAGCAGTGTCCGACATCAGGTTCGCAATCAGCCCCAGCATTTT. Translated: CASSVRHQVRNQPQHF.

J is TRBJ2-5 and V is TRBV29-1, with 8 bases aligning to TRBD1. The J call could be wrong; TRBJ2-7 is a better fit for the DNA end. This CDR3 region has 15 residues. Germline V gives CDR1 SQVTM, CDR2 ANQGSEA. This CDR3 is CSVVLAGGPIYEQYF. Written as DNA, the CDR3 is TGCAGCGTTGTCCTCGCAGGGGGCCCCATCTACGAGCAGTACTTC.

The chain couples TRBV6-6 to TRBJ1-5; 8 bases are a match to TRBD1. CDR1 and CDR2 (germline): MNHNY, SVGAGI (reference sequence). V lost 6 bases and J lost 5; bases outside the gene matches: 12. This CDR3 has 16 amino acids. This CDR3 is CASSSNPRDRHQPQHF. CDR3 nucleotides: TGTGCCAGCAGCTCCAACCCCCGGGACAGGCATCAGCCCCAGCATTTT.

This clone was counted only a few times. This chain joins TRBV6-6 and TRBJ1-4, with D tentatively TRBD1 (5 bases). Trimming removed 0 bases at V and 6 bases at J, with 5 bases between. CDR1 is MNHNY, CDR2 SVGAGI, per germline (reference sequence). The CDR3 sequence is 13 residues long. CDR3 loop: CASSYSGDEKLFF. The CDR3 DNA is TGTGCCAGCAGTTACTCAGGGGATGAAAAACTGTTTTTT.

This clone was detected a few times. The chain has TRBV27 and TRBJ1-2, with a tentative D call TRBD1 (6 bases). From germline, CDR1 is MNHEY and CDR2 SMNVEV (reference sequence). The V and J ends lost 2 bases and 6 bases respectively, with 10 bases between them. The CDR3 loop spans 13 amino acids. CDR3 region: CASSLRQGHGYTF. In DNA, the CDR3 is TGTGCCAGCAGTTTAAGGCAGGGGCATGGCTACACCTTC.

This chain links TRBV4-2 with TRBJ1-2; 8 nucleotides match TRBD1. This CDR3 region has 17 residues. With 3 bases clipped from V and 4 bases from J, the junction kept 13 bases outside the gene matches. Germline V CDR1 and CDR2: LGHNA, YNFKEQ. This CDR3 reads CASSHVGQGGLGYGYTF. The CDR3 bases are TGTGCCAGCAGCCACGTAGGACAGGGTGGACTAGGCTATGGCTACACCTTC.